Below, one TCR beta chain is given with its context. Germline assignment: CDR1 LGHDT and CDR2 YNNKEL (reference sequence). The CDR3 covers 15 residues. V lost 1 base and J 1 base, leaving 9 bases between the germline ends. One entry per CDR3 protein results from TCRdb running MiXCR on the reads. Counted here are 300,000 to 450,000 distinct CDR3 sequences, about a sixth occurring once; the ten biggest clones make up less than 9.5%. This entry comes from a study of T cell repertoires in cytomegalovirus infection. Input material: PBMCs. The clonotype originates from a human donor in good health (CMV status not recorded). Some clones in this sample may be carry-over from other donors' samples. The genes are TRBV3-1 and TRBJ2-3; D remains unclear. The CDR3 DNA sequence: TGTGCCAGCAGCCAAGGTTGGGCAGGCACAGATACGCAGTATTTT. This translates into CASSQGWAGTDTQYF.